The 25 T cell receptor beta chains given below trace back to one sample, sequenced in a study of T and B cells in COVID-19 patients. Multiplex PCR with BIOMED2 TRB-A/B primer pools amplified TRB rearrangements. Via MiXCR, TCRdb re-called the multiplex PCR reads, giving one row per CDR3 protein. The data contain under 13,000 distinct CDR3 sequences, over 30% of them singletons. From blood, about 250-500 ng of genomic DNA served as TRB template. The sequenced sample consisted of blood. Receptor source: a human donor with active COVID-19.

Comments on this clonotype: A much larger clonotype is one base distant, so this may be a read error. The CDR3 region is CASTNRGVNYEQYF. The CDR3 DNA reads TGTGCCAGCACCAACAGGGGAGTTAACTACGAGCAGTACTTC. The rearrangement joins TRBV6-5 to TRBJ2-7, with 7 bases matching TRBD1. In germline, CDR1 is MNHEY, CDR2 SVGAGI. Losses at the gene ends were 7 bases for V and 3 bases for J; bases not matched to a gene: 9. This CDR3 region has 14 residues.

The genes are TRBV18 and TRBJ1-2; D is perhaps TRBD1 (5 bases). Looked up from germline, CDR1 is KGHSH and CDR2 is LQKENI. The V end lost 4 bases, the J end lost 8 bases, and 20 bases lay between the germline ends. The length of the CDR3 is 15 residues. Written as DNA, the CDR3 is TGTGCCAGCTCACAACAATGGACGGAGGGGTCGGGCTACACCTTC. It translates to CASSQQWTEGSGYTF.

Details on this clonotype: A much bigger clone sits one base away, suggesting this may be a read error. DNA for the CDR3: TGTGCCAGTAGTATCGGGGGCGGGGGGTCCCGAGAGACCCAGTACTTC. It yields the protein CASSIGGGGSRETQYF. The V and J genes are TRBV19 and TRBJ2-5; 8 bases fit TRBD2. The CDR3 has 16 amino acids. The germline V gene has CDR1 LNHDA and CDR2 SQIVND (reference sequence). Trimming took 3 bases from V and 4 from J; bases not matched to a gene: 10.

The rearrangement links TRBV5-1 to TRBJ1-1; TRBD1 agrees at 8 bases. CDR3 length: 14 amino acids. V shed 4 bases, J shed 4 bases, and the junction held 6 bases outside the gene matches. Germline CDR1 and CDR2: SGHRS and YFSETQ. As DNA, the CDR3 is TGCGCCAGCAGCCTCCTACAGGGGGGCACTGAAGCTTTCTTT. Residues: CASSLLQGGTEAFF.

This clonotype was seen a handful of times. CDR3 coding DNA: TGTGCCAGCTCACCCTGGGTGAGGGACGAACTGTTTTTT. This sequence encodes CASSPWVRDELFF. The rearrangement uses TRBV18 and TRBJ1-4, with D perhaps TRBD1 (5 bases). This CDR3 spans 13 amino acids. CDR1 KGHSH and CDR2 LQKENI come from the germline V gene. V was cut by 3 bases and J by 12 bases, with 14 bases left in between.

This clonotype was found a few times. The genes are TRBV6-5 and TRBJ2-7; TRBD1 might be the D (6 bases). The germline V gene encodes CDR1 MNHEY and CDR2 SVGAGI. The CDR3 is 15 residues long. V lost 6 bases and J lost 2, with 17 bases in between. DNA for the CDR3: TGTGCCAGCAGACCCAGGGGTTTTCAAACCTACGAGCAGTACTTC. Encoded protein: CASRPRGFQTYEQYF.

By frequency in the sample, this clonotype is medium-sized (0.01 to 0.1%). This chain connects TRBV18 to TRBJ2-2; D gene unclear. The CDR3 is made up of 15 amino acids. V was trimmed by 0 bases and J by 1 base, leaving 6 bases between them. CDR1 and CDR2 from the germline V gene are KGHSH and LQKENI. The CDR3 DNA is TGTGCCAGCTCACCACCGGGCAGGAACACCGGGGAGCTGTTTTTT. Amino acids: CASSPPGRNTGELFF.

The chain recombines TRBV15 with TRBJ2-7, with D possibly being TRBD2 (5 bases). Trimming shortened V by 3 bases and J by 4 bases, and 13 bases separated the two germline ends. The CDR3 is made up of 14 amino acids. Germline V CDR1 and CDR2: LNHNV, YYDKDF (reference sequence). CDR3: CATSRNPSSYEQYF. The CDR3, as DNA: TGTGCCACCAGCAGGAACCCTAGCAGTTACGAGCAGTACTTC.

This chain connects TRBV20-1 to TRBJ2-3; no reliable D call. Trimming cost V 3 bases and J 2 bases, with 6 bases left between them. This CDR3 has 12 amino acids. CDR1 and CDR2 from the germline V gene are DFQATT and SNEGSKA (reference sequence). The CDR3, as DNA: TGCAGTGCTAGGGCCAACACAGATACGCAGTATTTT. Encoded protein: CSARANTDTQYF.

This clonotype was seen a handful of times. Germline is not matched at one junction end, which may reflect a read error. The chain carries TRBV27 and TRBJ2-5, with 8 bases aligning to TRBD1. Germline CDR1 MNHEY, CDR2 SMNVEV (reference sequence). The CDR3 contains 14 residues. Here the CDR3 reads CASSSGQGQETQYF. As DNA, the CDR3 is TGCGCCAGCAGCTCAGGACAGGGCCAAGAGACCCAGTACTTC.

This clonotype was detected a few times. This sequence joins TRBV10-3 and TRBJ1-6, with 11 bases aligning to TRBD1. This CDR3 comprises 18 residues. Trimming took 0 bases from V and 9 from J; bases not matched to a gene: 10. Germline V CDR1 and CDR2: ENHRY, SYGVKD. CDR3 coding DNA: TGTGCCATCAGTGAGTCGAATCCGGGACAGGGGGTTTTTTCACCCCTCCACTTT. The encoded protein is CAISESNPGQGVFSPLHF.

This clonotype was observed a handful of times. This rearrangement joins TRBV27 to TRBJ1-5, with D perhaps TRBD1 (5 bases). The germline V gene encodes CDR1 MNHEY and CDR2 SMNVEV (reference sequence). The CDR3 length is 14 residues. Trimming removed 1 base from V and 2 bases from J, with 6 bases in between. The CDR3 sequence is CASSLWGRNQPQHF. In DNA, the CDR3 is TGTGCCAGCAGTTTATGGGGCCGCAATCAGCCCCAGCATTTT.

The chain employs TRBV7-2 and TRBJ1-4, with 7 nucleotides matching TRBD1. The CDR3 loop spans 17 amino acids. V trimming: 5 bases; J trimming: 0 bases; junction bases outside the gene matches: 9. Germline-derived CDR1 and CDR2 are SGHTA and FQGNSA. The CDR3 DNA reads as TGTGCCAGCAGCAGGAGCGGGACAGCCGCAACTAATGAAAAACTGTTTTTT. Its protein product is CASSRSGTAATNEKLFF. The entire variable domain, with the rest obtained from reference TRBV7-2 and TRBJ1-4, is as follows: GAGVSQSPSNKVTEKGKDVELRCDPISGHTALYWYRQSLGQGLEFLIYFQGNSAPDKSGLPSDRFSAERTGGSVSTLTIQRTQQEDSAVYLCASSRSGTAATNEKLFFGSGTQLSVL.

The chain has TRBV6-5 and TRBJ1-1; 8 nucleotides line up with TRBD1. This CDR3 has 17 amino acids. V dropped 0 bases and J dropped 5; count of bases not matched to a gene: 11. Per the germline V gene, CDR1 is MNHEY and CDR2 is SVGAGI. This CDR3 reads CASSYSSSRGRKTEAFF. The CDR3 DNA reads as TGTGCCAGCAGTTACTCATCTTCCAGGGGGCGTAAGACTGAAGCTTTCTTT.

The table lists this clonotype with a few counts. The chain links TRBV4-3 to TRBJ2-1; no clear D. Trimming pared 1 base from V and 7 bases from J, leaving 8 bases between. Looked up from germline, CDR1 is LGHNA and CDR2 is YSLEER. This CDR3 is built from 13 residues. The CDR3 nucleotides read TGCGCCAGCAGCCAAGTTATTGGGAATGAGCAGTTCTTC. This codes for CASSQVIGNEQFF.

This sequence joins TRBV30 and TRBJ1-1, with unresolved D. This CDR3 is built from 13 residues. Germline CDR1 and CDR2: GTSNPN and SVGIG (reference sequence). The V end lost 2 bases, the J end lost 3 bases, and 10 bases lay between the germline ends. The CDR3 nucleotides are TGTGCCTGGAGTCGGGGTGGGGACACTGAAGCTTTCTTT. Translating it yields CAWSRGGDTEAFF.

This clonotype rates as medium-sized. The CDR3 region is CASTPAQGAREKLFF. CDR3 in DNA: TGTGCCAGCACGCCAGCACAGGGGGCGCGTGAAAAACTGTTTTTT. This chain connects TRBV12-3 or TRBV12-4 to TRBJ1-4; 9 bases line up with TRBD1. This CDR3 is built from 15 residues. Trimming took 7 bases from V and 7 from J; bases not matched to a gene: 10.

In this sample, this clonotype turned up a few times. The chain couples TRBV19 to TRBJ1-1; D might be TRBD1 (6 bases). The germline V and J ends were trimmed by 5 bases and 1 base, with 8 bases remaining between them. Germline V lookup: CDR1 LNHDA, CDR2 SQIVND (reference sequence). This CDR3 contains 13 residues. CDR3 protein: CASSVGANTEAFF. CDR3 coding DNA: TGTGCCAGTAGTGTGGGGGCGAACACTGAAGCTTTCTTT.

This clonotype is termed medium-sized. The rearrangement joins TRBV29-1 to TRBJ1-3; TRBD1 is a possible D gene (6 bases). The germline CDR1 and CDR2 sequences are SQVTM and ANQGSEA. V dropped 4 bases and J dropped 8 bases, with 12 bases sitting between them. This CDR3 contains 12 residues. The CDR3 region is CSVAGGADTIYF. CDR3 bases: TGCAGCGTTGCCGGGGGCGCGGACACCATATATTTT.

The sample holds one count of this clonotype. One base away lies a much larger clone, so this may be a sequencing read error. The CDR3 spells CAWREGGTLHF. The CDR3, as DNA: TGTGCCTGGAGAGAAGGGGGCACCCTCCACTTT. The V gene is TRBV30, the J gene TRBJ1-6, with 7 bases lining up with TRBD1. This CDR3 contains 11 residues. Losses at the gene ends were 3 bases for V and 14 bases for J; bases not matched to a gene: 4. CDR1 is GTSNPN and CDR2 is SVGIG in the germline V gene (reference sequence).

The V call is TRBV30, the J call TRBJ2-2, with 10 bases aligning to TRBD2. The CDR3 runs to 14 residues. The V gene end was trimmed by 1 base and the J gene end by 9 bases; junction bases not matched to a gene: 5. Germline loops: CDR1 GTSNPN, CDR2 SVGIG (reference sequence). The DNA of the CDR3 is TGTGCCTGGAGTGGGTTAGCGGGGGGCCGGGAGCTGTTTTTT. This codes for CAWSGLAGGRELFF.

The genes are TRBV7-2 and TRBJ2-1, with D hard to call. Per germline, CDR1 SGHTA and CDR2 FQGNSA. Trimming shortened V by 2 bases and J by 10 bases, and 18 bases separated the two germline ends. The CDR3 covers 15 residues. CDR3 nucleotides: TGTGCCAGCAGCTTATCCCGTGCAAGTCACTACGAGCAGTTCTTC. Residues: CASSLSRASHYEQFF.

This clonotype came up a few times. CDR3 loop: CASTLGGSYEQYF. As DNA, the CDR3 is TGTGCCAGCACCCTGGGCGGCAGCTACGAGCAGTACTTC. The J gene is TRBJ2-7, the V gene TRBV12-3 or TRBV12-4; D is uncertain. V lost 7 bases and J 3 bases, leaving 13 bases between the germline ends. This CDR3 spans 13 amino acids.

The sample holds a few counts of this clonotype. The genes are TRBV7-9 and TRBJ2-7; D is ambiguous. V was trimmed by 2 bases and J by 5 bases, leaving 19 bases between them. The CDR3 is made up of 16 amino acids. The germline gives CDR1 SEHNR, CDR2 FQNEAQ (reference sequence). CDR3: CASSLPGDSLGNEQYF. The CDR3 region has the DNA TGTGCCAGCAGCTTACCAGGAGACTCATTGGGGAACGAGCAGTACTTC.

The V gene is TRBV15, the J gene TRBJ1-2, with D possibly matching TRBD1 (5 bases). The CDR3 loop spans 15 amino acids. Trimming left V 0 bases short and J 4 bases short, with 12 bases between. The V gene's germline CDR1 is LNHNV and CDR2 YYDKDF (reference sequence). The CDR3 bases are TGTGCCACCAGCAGAGATAGGATAGGGGCCTATGGCTACACCTTC. As protein: CATSRDRIGAYGYTF.